The clone carrying this T cell receptor beta chain was counted at least ten times. Its specificity is unknown. This record belongs to a study of neurological immune-mediated disorders. Study-level points and caveats: Falling below healthy controls, multiple sclerosis showed the least TCR clonal expansion, while HTLV-1-associated myelopathy showed the most. Phylogenetic grouping put 18 of 34 multiple sclerosis patients' repertoires into one related-CDR3 cluster, a possible signature.

Germline assignment: CDR1 MNHNY and CDR2 SVGAGI (reference sequence). The CDR3 length is 15 residues. V shed 6 bases and J shed 0 bases, with 12 bases lying between them. The team produced cDNA through 5'RACE using 10-nucleotide random UMIs. Using its own MiXCR run on the 5' RACE reads, TCRdb lists one record per CDR3 protein. The sample includes 50,000 or so distinct CDR3 sequences, about 4.1% seen only once; the top ten take 6.5%. The chain carries TRBV6-6 and TRBJ1-3; no clear D. Sequenced material: PBMCs. This TCR came from a man aged 55 to 70 with multiple sclerosis. The CDR3 DNA reads as TGTGCCAGCAGACCGCTCACCCTCTCTGGAAACACCATATATTTT. Amino acid sequence: CASRPLTLSGNTIYF.